This T cell receptor beta chain stems from a study of identical twins. Per germline, CDR1 SNHLY and CDR2 FYNNEI. This CDR3 is built from 15 residues. The V end lost 6 bases, the J end lost 4 bases, and 17 bases lay between the germline ends. This clonotype was counted a few times. TCRdb processed the 5' RACE reads anew with MiXCR; each CDR3 protein has one entry. Of 300,000 to 400,000 distinct CDR3 sequences in the sample, about 12% were seen once. The sample was also reused in another study, on yellow fever vaccine responses in identical twins.

This clonotype was obtained from a woman aged 18-30 years in good health. This chain joins TRBV2 and TRBJ2-3; D might be TRBD1 (6 bases). Sequencing was carried out using CD8+ T cells sorted from blood. In DNA form, the CDR3 reads TGTGCCAGCAGCCGCTTTGGGGGCGTTTCAGATACGCAGTATTTT. Translated, it gives CASSRFGGVSDTQYF.